The 7 T cell receptor beta chains presented below share a single source sample, sequenced in a study of blood T cell repertoires in COVID-19. This table comes from immunoSEQ multiplex PCR, and its TCRdb copy is limited to in-frame clones, with some not included. The repertoire holds approximately 340,000 clones, approximately 89% seen once, with 0.7% to 0.95% in the top ten. The sample taken for sequencing was PBMCs or T cells enriched from blood (not recorded which). The origin of the receptors is a woman in her forties who had been exposed to COVID-19.

The gene calls are TRBV5-6 and TRBJ2-7; D unresolved. This CDR3 contains 14 residues. Germline lookup yields CDR1 SGHDT and CDR2 YYEEEE. Trimming removed 3 bases from V and 5 bases from J, with 15 bases in between. This chain's CDR3 is CASSSLGRSNEQYF. CDR3 nucleotide sequence: TGTGCCAGCAGCTCCCTGGGCAGGTCCAACGAGCAGTACTTC.

This chain joins TRBV6-2 or TRBV6-3 and TRBJ1-2; 8 bases are shared with TRBD1. There are 14 residues in the CDR3. The junction had 7 bases not matched to a gene; V was cut back by 4 bases and J by 6 bases. Germline CDR1 MNHEY, CDR2 SVGEGT. CDR3 nucleotides: TGTGCCAGCAGTTTTACAGGGGGAGGCAATGGCTACACCTTC. It codes for CASSFTGGGNGYTF.

The gene calls are TRBV7-2 and TRBJ1-2, with 8 bases matching TRBD1. CDR1 SGHTA and CDR2 FQGNSA come from the germline V gene. Trimming at V came to 9 bases and at J to 0 bases, leaving 6 bases not matched to a gene. This CDR3 is 14 amino acids long. The CDR3 DNA reads as TGTGCCAGTTACAGGGGGTCTCCTAACTATGGCTACACCTTC. Translation: CASYRGSPNYGYTF.

J is TRBJ2-1 and V is TRBV5-1; a possible D gene is TRBD2 (5 bases). The CDR3 runs to 14 residues. Germline loops: CDR1 SGHRS, CDR2 YFSETQ. V gave up 1 base and J gave up 6 bases, with 11 bases separating them. The CDR3 protein is CASSLTRGSNEQFF. In nucleotides, the CDR3 is TGCGCCAGCAGCTTGACCCGGGGTTCCAATGAGCAGTTCTTC.

The rearrangement joins TRBV24-1 to TRBJ2-7; D might be TRBD2 (6 bases). Germline CDR1 is KGHDR and CDR2 is SFDVKD. The V and J ends lost 9 bases and 1 base respectively, with 18 bases between them. The CDR3 consists of 15 residues. The CDR3, as DNA: TGTGCCACCTCCGACGCGGTGGGAGGTTCCTACGAGCAGTACTTC. Residues: CATSDAVGGSYEQYF.

This rearrangement joins TRBV5-6 to TRBJ2-7; 10 bases match TRBD1. Germline lookup yields CDR1 SGHDT and CDR2 YYEEEE. The CDR3 runs to 14 residues. With 3 bases clipped from V and 1 base from J, the junction kept 1 base outside the gene matches. This CDR3 reads CASSWGQGSYEQYF. The CDR3 DNA follows: TGTGCCAGCAGCTGGGGACAGGGGTCCTACGAGCAGTACTTC.

The chain uses TRBV27 and TRBJ2-1; TRBD2 aligns across 9 bases. The V segment lost 3 bases and the J segment 4 bases; nucleotides outside the gene matches: 10. The CDR3 contains 17 residues. Germline CDR1 MNHEY, CDR2 SMNVEV (reference sequence). The CDR3 DNA sequence: TGTGCCAGCAGTTTGGGGCTAGCGGGACCCAATTACAATGAGCAGTTCTTC. This encodes CASSLGLAGPNYNEQFF.